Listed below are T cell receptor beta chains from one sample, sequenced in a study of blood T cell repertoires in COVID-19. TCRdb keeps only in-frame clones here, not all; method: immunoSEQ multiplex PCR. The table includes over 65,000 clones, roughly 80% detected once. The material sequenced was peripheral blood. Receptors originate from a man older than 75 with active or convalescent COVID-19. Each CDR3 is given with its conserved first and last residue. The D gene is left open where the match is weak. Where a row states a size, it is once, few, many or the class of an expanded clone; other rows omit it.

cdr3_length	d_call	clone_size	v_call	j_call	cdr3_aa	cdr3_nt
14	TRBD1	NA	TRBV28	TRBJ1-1	CASSPQGQGIGAFF	TGTGCCAGCAGTCCTCAAGGACAGGGGATAGGCGCTTTCTTT
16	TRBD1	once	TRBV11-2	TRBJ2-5	CASSLSPGGLIETQYF	TGTGCCAGCAGCTTATCCCCAGGGGGTTTGATAGAGACCCAGTACTTC
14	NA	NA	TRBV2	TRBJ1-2	CASSAGRNNYGYTF	TGTGCCAGCAGTGCCGGCAGGAATAACTATGGCTACACCTTC
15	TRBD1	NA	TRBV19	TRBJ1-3	CASSTGDSSGNTIYF	TGTGCCAGTAGTACCGGGGACAGCTCTGGAAACACCATATATTTT
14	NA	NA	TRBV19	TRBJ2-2	CASRGQRDTGELFF	TGTGCCAGTAGGGGCCAACGAGACACCGGGGAGCTGTTTTTT
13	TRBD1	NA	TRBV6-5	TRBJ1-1	CASSDRGDTEAFF	TGTGCCAGCAGCGACAGGGGGGACACTGAAGCTTTCTTT
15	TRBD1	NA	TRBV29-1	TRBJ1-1	CSGKQGQGMNTEAFF	TGCAGCGGGAAACAGGGACAGGGGATGAACACTGAAGCTTTCTTT
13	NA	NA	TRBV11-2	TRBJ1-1	CASSLDKNTEAFF	TGTGCCAGCAGCTTAGACAAGAACACTGAAGCTTTCTTT
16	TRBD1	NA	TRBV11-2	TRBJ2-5	CASSLGSVGTGETQYF	TGTGCCAGCAGCTTAGGGAGTGTAGGGACAGGGGAGACCCAGTACTTC
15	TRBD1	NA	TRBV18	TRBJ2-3	CASSQDRASTDTQYF	TGTGCCAGCTCACAGGACAGGGCTAGCACAGATACGCAGTATTTT
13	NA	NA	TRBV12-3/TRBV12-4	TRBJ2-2	CASSYTGSGELFF	TGTGCCAGCAGTTACACAGGGTCCGGGGAGCTGTTTTTT
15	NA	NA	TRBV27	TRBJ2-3	CASSLPGEATDTQYF	TGTGCCAGCAGTTTACCGGGGGAGGCCACAGATACGCAGTATTTT
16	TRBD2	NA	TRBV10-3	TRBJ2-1	CAISEPGTSSYNEQFF	TGTGCCATCAGTGAACCCGGGACTAGCAGCTACAATGAGCAGTTCTTC
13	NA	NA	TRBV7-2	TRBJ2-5	CASSSSIQETQYF	TGTGCCAGCAGCTCCTCTATTCAAGAGACCCAGTACTTC
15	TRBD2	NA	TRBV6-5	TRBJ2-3	CASSYERGRTDTQYF	TGTGCCAGCAGTTACGAGCGGGGGAGAACAGATACGCAGTATTTT
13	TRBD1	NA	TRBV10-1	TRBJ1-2	CASSVDRAYGYTF	TGCGCCAGCAGCGTCGACAGGGCCTATGGCTACACCTTC
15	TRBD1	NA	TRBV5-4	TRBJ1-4	CASSSREGAGEKLFF	TGTGCCAGCAGCTCCCGAGAGGGGGCTGGGGAAAAACTGTTTTTT
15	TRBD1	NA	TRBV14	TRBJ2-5	CASSQTGGSQETQYF	TGTGCCAGCAGCCAAACAGGGGGGTCCCAAGAGACCCAGTACTTC
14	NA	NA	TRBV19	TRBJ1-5	CASSINQGFQPQHF	TGTGCCAGTAGTATAAATCAGGGGTTTCAGCCCCAGCATTTT
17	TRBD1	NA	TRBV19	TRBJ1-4	CASSARDRGRANEKLFF	TGTGCCAGTAGTGCCCGGGACAGGGGGCGAGCTAATGAAAAACTGTTTTTT
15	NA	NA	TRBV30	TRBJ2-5	CAWTSFGLLGETQYF	TGTGCCTGGACGTCTTTCGGGTTACTGGGTGAGACCCAGTACTTC
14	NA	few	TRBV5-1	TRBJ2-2	CASSVGTNTGELFF	TGCGCCAGCAGTGTGGGCACCAACACCGGGGAGCTGTTTTTT
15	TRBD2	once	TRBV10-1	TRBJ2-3	CASSGSGGARDTQYF	TGCGCCAGCAGTGGTAGCGGGGGGGCTAGAGATACGCAGTATTTT
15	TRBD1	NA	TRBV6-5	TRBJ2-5	CASSSASTGGETQYF	TGTGCCAGCAGTTCCGCCTCAACAGGGGGAGAGACCCAGTACTTC
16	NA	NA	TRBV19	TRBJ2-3	CASSPSGGLSTDTQYF	TGTGCCAGTAGTCCCTCAGGGGGGTTGAGCACAGATACGCAGTATTTT
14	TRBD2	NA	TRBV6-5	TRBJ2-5	CASRGLATIETQYF	TGTGCCAGCAGGGGACTAGCGACAATCGAGACCCAGTACTTC
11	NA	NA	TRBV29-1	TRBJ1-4	CSVEDGEKLFF	TGCAGCGTTGAAGATGGCGAAAAACTGTTTTTT